Sequencing of this T cell receptor beta chain was carried out in a study of CD8+CD57+ T cells in acquired aplastic anemia. Study summary: Sorted cells (CD4+ and CD8+) yielded DNA amounts that averaged approximately 3.1 ug.

Both TCR beta VDJ combination and CDR3 sequence profiling were carried out. Genomic DNA was the template for this profiling. TCRdb independently ran MiXCR on the reads; one entry per CDR3 protein. The sample lists 150,000 to 200,000 distinct CDR3 sequences; approximately 43% were seen once. The table lists this clonotype with a few counts. V lost 3 bases, J lost 9 bases, and 15 bases lay in between. Germline V lookup: CDR1 MDHEN, CDR2 SYDVKM. The CDR3 is made up of 14 amino acids. V is TRBV28 and J is TRBJ1-5; tentative D call: TRBD1 (6 bases). The sample comprised sorted CD4+, CD8+, or CD8+CD57+ T cells (not recorded which) from PBMCs. This TCR derives from a human donor in good health. Here the CDR3 DNA reads TGTGCCAGCAGTTTGGTCCGCAGGGGCGGGCCCCAGCATTTT. It yields the protein CASSLVRRGGPQHF.